The present entry profiles one TCR beta chain with its context. This clone was observed many times. No antigen is known for it. No qualities accompany the bases; no much larger clone lies one base away. The data were taken from a study of tumor-infiltrating lymphocytes in localized non-small cell lung cancer listed by TCRdb under 2021. In the study overall: Several histologies were represented in the cohort, which also included both smokers and never-smokers as well as patients whose samples were collected after neoadjuvant chemotherapy. Resected tumor tissue and uninvolved lung tissue described as non-adjacent to the tumor were contributed by each patient, with both tissues obtained from the same patient. TCR sequencing was one of several integrated assays, alongside flow cytometry, multiplex immunofluorescence, RNA-seq, exome sequencing and proteomics, applied to the same patients. In total, the ICON cohort consisted of over a hundred surgical patients with localized non-small cell lung cancer who had their tumors resected. A total of some 60 patients were part of the paired comparison of immunoSEQ T-cell fraction between tumor and uninvolved lung.

The paper as a whole reports these results and caveats: Different pieces of the same tissue were used for different assays, so technical variation could not be separated from intratumor heterogeneity. Higher T cell infiltration in tumors than in uninvolved lung tissue was supported by TCRbeta sequencing, consistent with immunofluorescence CD3 counts. Recurrence-free survival showed no association with tumor T-cell fraction from TCR sequencing (p = 0.61). Assay coverage varied across patients depending on available tissue quantity, so only a subset of the cohort had TCR sequencing. TCR-derived T-cell fraction did not differ between the flow cytometry-defined immunotypes IM1 (good prognosis) and IM2 (poor prognosis).

V is trimmed back by 2 bases and J by 1 base, and the junction contains 2 bases that no gene match accounts for. CDR1 MDHEN and CDR2 SYDVKM were looked up in the germline V gene. From its cysteine to its phenylalanine, the CDR3 spans 17 amino acids. Only the CDR3 DNA is retained, 51 bases long and in frame from the first base. Enrollment in ICON was initiated in the first half of 2016, and the last patient was enrolled in the second half of 2018. From a subcohort of some 76 patients, fresh tumor and matched uninvolved tissue were collected for in-depth immune analyses, including TCR sequencing. DNA isolated from bulk tissue, without cell sorting, was used for TCR sequencing. The immunoSEQ assay used for TCR sequencing gave the T-cell fraction in both tumor and uninvolved lung tissue. The authors processed their data as follows. To analyze survival, patients were divided into a high T-cell fraction group (upper tertile) and a low T-cell fraction group (lower two tertiles), and the two groups were compared using a log-rank test. Paired tumor versus uninvolved lung differences in T-cell fraction were tested with a signed-rank test. Not all clones reach the TCRdb copy of this immuneACCESS table, which keeps in-frame sequences only. Checked studies attribute under half of the gap to unresolved V genes and leave the rest unexplained. V, J and clone size were drawn from that table, and D and trimming were deduced from the DNA. In this sample the table shows around 16,000 clones, 45% to 50% of which occur a single time. Roughly a sixth of the sample is taken by the ten largest.

This receptor chain uses TRBV28 and TRBJ2-1; 13 middle bases align to TRBD2. The TCR originated in a human donor with non-small cell lung cancer. Sequencing used lung tumor tissue. The CDR3 has the sequence CASSLGLAGESYNEQFF. The DNA sequence is as follows: TGTGCCAGCAGTTTAGGACTAGCGGGGGAATCCTACAATGAGCAGTTCTTC.